This is a list of T cell receptor beta chains from one sample in a study of blood T cells in healthy people across ages. TCRdb itself ran the 5' RACE reads through MiXCR, one entry per CDR3 protein. The repertoire consists of 1.5 million to 2 million distinct CDR3 sequences, with about 50% occurring once and the leading ten covering around 2.1%. Sequenced material: blood. These receptors all come from a woman aged 40 to 50 in good health. The CDR3 runs from the conserved cysteine through the conserved F or W. Fields, in order: D gene, V gene, CDR3 protein. A D gene is named only where the DNA matches it firmly.

d_call: TRBD1; v_call: TRBV6-5; cdr3_aa: CASRAGQGQFF
d_call: .; v_call: TRBV4-3; cdr3_aa: CASSQAGQIAGSNNEQFF
d_call: TRBD2; v_call: TRBV4-2; cdr3_aa: CASSQASGGAGETQYF
d_call: .; v_call: TRBV6-1; cdr3_aa: CASSPRGAIYGYTF
d_call: .; v_call: TRBV6-5; cdr3_aa: CASSYGGAINEQFF
d_call: TRBD2; v_call: TRBV20-1; cdr3_aa: CSAPAGGPSDTQYF
d_call: TRBD2; v_call: TRBV15; cdr3_aa: CATSRDPSGGTYEQYF
d_call: .; v_call: TRBV6-5; cdr3_aa: CASRPLNPGELFF
d_call: .; v_call: TRBV21-1; cdr3_aa: CASSKGKVGRGETQYF
d_call: .; v_call: TRBV6-6; cdr3_aa: CASTPDREPANYGYTF
d_call: .; v_call: TRBV6-5; cdr3_aa: CASKIDPSGETQYF
d_call: TRBD2; v_call: TRBV12-3/TRBV12-4; cdr3_aa: CASRPGTSSIQYF
d_call: TRBD1; v_call: TRBV6-2/TRBV6-3; cdr3_aa: CASSYRGQGLYEQYF
d_call: .; v_call: TRBV18; cdr3_aa: CASSPSLATGTDYEQYF
d_call: .; v_call: TRBV18; cdr3_aa: CASSPLDKNTEAFF
d_call: TRBD2; v_call: TRBV6-5; cdr3_aa: CASSYSNEDLAGGPAWVDEQFF
d_call: .; v_call: TRBV29-1; cdr3_aa: CSVEREGPPGYTF
d_call: .; v_call: TRBV9; cdr3_aa: CASSVESTGNTEAFF
d_call: .; v_call: TRBV29-1; cdr3_aa: CSVERGSNEQYF
d_call: .; v_call: TRBV7-2; cdr3_aa: CASSHTGTSNEQFF
d_call: .; v_call: TRBV27; cdr3_aa: CASRGDPSYNEQFF
d_call: .; v_call: TRBV15; cdr3_aa: CATSSERTANYGYTF
d_call: .; v_call: TRBV20-1; cdr3_aa: CSARDQGSTEAFF
d_call: TRBD2; v_call: TRBV14; cdr3_aa: CASSQERGLALDEQFF
d_call: TRBD1; v_call: TRBV3-1; cdr3_aa: CASSIGPGTGIDQPQHF
d_call: TRBD1; v_call: TRBV24-1; cdr3_aa: CATSDPGTGSTDTQYF
d_call: .; v_call: TRBV20-1; cdr3_aa: CSARSGKDTQYF
d_call: TRBD2; v_call: TRBV4-3; cdr3_aa: CASSQEAASGTYNEQFF
d_call: .; v_call: TRBV29-1; cdr3_aa: CSVLTVFYEQYF
d_call: TRBD1; v_call: TRBV7-2; cdr3_aa: CASSFRRTGRTDTQYF
d_call: .; v_call: TRBV6-5; cdr3_aa: CASSYSGTNTEAFF
d_call: .; v_call: TRBV7-9; cdr3_aa: CASSLVRQPLAKNIQYF
d_call: .; v_call: TRBV4-3; cdr3_aa: CASSPRVASYEQYF
d_call: .; v_call: TRBV7-6; cdr3_aa: CASSFYGEQVPETQYF
d_call: TRBD2; v_call: TRBV28; cdr3_aa: CASSLAGGPPGYNEQFF
d_call: TRBD2; v_call: TRBV7-2; cdr3_aa: CASSLPRTSGSYNEQFF
d_call: TRBD2; v_call: TRBV12-3/TRBV12-4; cdr3_aa: CASSLERLAGNKGEQYF
d_call: .; v_call: TRBV6-5; cdr3_aa: CASKMGGHSEQYF
d_call: .; v_call: TRBV7-2; cdr3_aa: CASSVAGVKDTQYF
d_call: TRBD2; v_call: TRBV9; cdr3_aa: CASSVVPSGGTYNEQFF
d_call: .; v_call: TRBV12-3/TRBV12-4; cdr3_aa: CASRGRPLYEQYF
d_call: .; v_call: TRBV12-3/TRBV12-4; cdr3_aa: CASEGPGNEQFF
d_call: .; v_call: TRBV4-1; cdr3_aa: CASSQDVVSEQFF